This T cell receptor (beta chain) was identified during a study of blood T cell repertoires in COVID-19. Background on the study: PBMCs, B-cell-depleted T cells, or T cells provided the cDNA or gDNA that made up the material.

Germline V CDR1 and CDR2: SGHTA, FQGTGA. The CDR3 covers 16 residues. This table comes from immunoSEQ multiplex PCR, and its TCRdb copy is limited to in-frame clones, with some not included. The profile shows fewer than 150,000 clones, over 75% of them singletons. Worth noting for this clone: A read error may produce the germline difference seen at one junction end.

The TCR originated in a man in his fifties with acute or convalescent COVID-19. The chain is built from TRBV7-3 and TRBJ2-3; possibly TRBD1 for D (5 bases). Material: peripheral blood. The CDR3 sequence is CASSLAPTESTATQYF. CDR3 DNA: TGTGCCAGCAGCTTAGCGCCAACAGAGTCGACAGCTACGCAGTATTTT.